The T cell receptor (beta chain) described here comes from a study of Ad26.COV2.S vaccination and SARS-CoV-2 variants. On the study more broadly: Participants got Ad26.COV2.S intramuscularly, once or twice 56 days apart.

Sequencing used immunoSEQ multiplex PCR; TCRdb keeps in-frame clones, though not all of them. Altogether about 430,000 clones are present, roughly 90% being singletons, with the ten largest covering about 12%. On this clone: Its cognate antigen is unknown.

Treatment defined: roughly 18 received Ad26.COV2.S at low or high dose, single or two shots; several received placebo; per-sample allocation not given. Day 63 after the first injection of vaccine or placebo was the sampling time. An adult donor aged 18-55 years was enrolled in Boston. Spike of the Wuhan-strain SARS-CoV-2 was expressed by an Ad26 vector, which formed the vaccine. Germline loops: CDR1 MNHEY, CDR2 SVGAGI. V was clipped by 6 bases and J by 3 bases, with 15 bases between them. The CDR3 loop spans 14 amino acids. Study results and limitations: Using TCR breadth and depth analyses may have led to underestimated total T cell responses.

This material consisted of peripheral blood, taken in a trial of Ad26.COV2.S vaccine versus placebo. This clonotype was obtained from a person aged 18-60 years who received the Ad26.COV2.S COVID-19 vaccine or a placebo. The chain combines TRBV6-5 with TRBJ2-7, with D possibly TRBD1 on 6 matching bases. This chain's CDR3 is CASRPGHGFYEQYF. The CDR3 coding sequence is TGTGCCAGCAGACCGGGACACGGCTTCTACGAGCAGTACTTC.